This TCR beta chain was obtained from a study of cytomegalovirus exposure and HLA in healthy donors. Study conclusions and caveats: Cytomegalovirus-associated TCR beta chains were listed, numbering 150 to 200. A prior analysis recorded that most TCR beta V segments were productive about 87% or about 30% of the time.

Use of 60 Vbeta and 13 Jbeta primers characterized the PCR. The repertoire was sequenced with immunoSEQ multiplex PCR; TCRdb's copy has only in-frame clones and lacks some. The data show roughly 190,000 clones, 87% seen once. The germline gives CDR1 MDHEN, CDR2 SYDVKM. This CDR3 spans 14 amino acids. Comments on this clone: Its antigen is unknown.

This sequence originates from a boy younger than 10 in good health and CMV-seronegative. Sequenced material: PBMCs. V and J are TRBV28 and TRBJ2-5, with 9 bases matching TRBD1. The last part of the DNA fits TRBJ2-7 better; the J call may be wrong. CDR3 sequence: CASSLDRGSYEQYF. The CDR3 region has the DNA TGTGCCAGCAGTCTCGACAGGGGGTCCTACGAGCAGTACTTC.